What follows are 28 T cell receptor beta chains derived from one specimen sequenced in a study of cytomegalovirus exposure and HLA in healthy donors. Profiling relied on immunoSEQ multiplex PCR, and the TCRdb table lists in-frame clones only, not all of them. The data contain roughly 62,000 clones, around 90% of them seen just once; the ten biggest clones take up around 2%. The sequencing sample was made of PBMCs. All receptors derive from a woman under 40 in good health and CMV-seronegative.

The chain uses TRBV2 and TRBJ2-5, with a weak D call TRBD1 (5 bases). The CDR3 covers 14 residues. V lost 3 bases and J 3 bases, leaving 11 bases between the germline ends. CDR1 and CDR2 (germline): SNHLY, FYNNEI. CDR3 in DNA: TGTGCCAGCAGTGAGTTACAGGTCAAAGAGACCCAGTACTTC. This sequence encodes CASSELQVKETQYF.

This chain joins TRBV5-8 and TRBJ1-3; D remains unclear. V shed 2 bases and J shed 0 bases, with 9 bases lying between them. Looked up from germline, CDR1 is SGHTS and CDR2 is YDEGEE. The CDR3 is 15 amino acids. In nucleotides, the CDR3 is TGTGCCAGCAGCTTCGGCAGAGGCTCTGGAAACACCATATATTTT. This encodes CASSFGRGSGNTIYF.

The chain uses TRBV7-2 and TRBJ2-1; the match to TRBD2 covers 8 bases. CDR1 and CDR2 (germline): SGHTA, FQGNSA. The CDR3 has 16 amino acids. V shed 4 bases, J shed 4 bases, and the junction held 9 bases outside the gene matches. DNA for the CDR3: TGTGCCAGCAGCTCCGACTGGGCTAGCGGGTACAATGAGCAGTTCTTC. The encoded protein is CASSSDWASGYNEQFF.

This clone was picked up a small number of times. The chain uses TRBV7-2 and TRBJ1-2; a weak D match, TRBD1 (6 bases). This CDR3 is 15 amino acids long. Trimming shortened V by 5 bases and J by 8 bases, and 21 bases separated the two germline ends. Germline V gives CDR1 SGHTA, CDR2 FQGNSA. The CDR3 loop is CASSHGRQGLGGYTF. CDR3 coding DNA: TGTGCCAGCAGCCATGGGCGGCAGGGGCTGGGGGGCTACACCTTC.

The chain uses TRBV27 and TRBJ2-7; D is perhaps TRBD1 (6 bases). There are 13 residues in the CDR3. V was pared by 4 bases and J by 3 bases, with 10 bases between. CDR1 and CDR2 from the germline V gene are MNHEY and SMNVEV (reference sequence). Written as DNA, the CDR3 is TGTGCCAGCAGTTCAGGGGTAATCTACGAGCAGTACTTC. Amino acids: CASSSGVIYEQYF.

The rearrangement joins TRBV2 to TRBJ2-5; 9 bases agree with TRBD1. The CDR3 covers 13 residues. Germline trimming cut 4 bases from V and 5 bases from J; bases unmatched to any gene: 2. Germline lookup yields CDR1 SNHLY and CDR2 FYNNEI. In DNA form, the CDR3 reads TGTGCCAGCAGTGTCGGGACAGGGGAGACCCAGTACTTC. Protein: CASSVGTGETQYF.

The chain employs TRBV2 and TRBJ2-1; the D is unclear. Germline V gene data show CDR1 as SNHLY and CDR2 as FYNNEI. Trimming cost V 7 bases and J 2 bases, with 18 bases left between them. The CDR3 spans 16 residues. The CDR3 reads CASITVYGSAYNEQFF. The CDR3, as DNA: TGTGCCAGCATAACTGTCTACGGGTCAGCCTACAATGAGCAGTTCTTC.

The rearrangement uses TRBV4-3 and TRBJ2-7; 7 bases are a match to TRBD1. CDR3 length equals 15 residues. V lost 0 bases, J lost 4 bases, and 6 bases stayed unmatched. Germline lookup yields CDR1 LGHNA and CDR2 YSLEER. The CDR3 DNA reads as TGCGCCAGCAGCCAAGATCTTCACAGGGGATACGAGCAGTACTTC. Protein sequence: CASSQDLHRGYEQYF.

The V call is TRBV29-1, the J call TRBJ1-1; 10 nucleotides agree with TRBD1. Germline-derived CDR1 and CDR2 are SQVTM and ANQGSEA. V shed 5 bases, J shed 1 base, and the junction held 10 bases outside the gene matches. The CDR3 runs 16 residues. CDR3: CSVHPGQGFGNTEAFF. The CDR3 region has the DNA TGCAGCGTTCACCCGGGACAGGGGTTCGGGAACACTGAAGCTTTCTTT.

This rearrangement joins TRBV19 to TRBJ1-5, with D maybe TRBD1 (5 bases). This CDR3 has 14 residues. V lost 3 bases, J lost 6 bases, and 12 bases lay in between. Germline V CDR1 and CDR2: LNHDA, SQIVND (reference sequence). CDR3 bases: TGTGCCAGTAGTATTTTCGGGGGAGGTCAGCCCCAGCATTTT. It is translated as CASSIFGGGQPQHF.

The chain is built from TRBV6-1 and TRBJ2-3; 11 bases are a match to TRBD2. Germline CDR1 reads MNHNS; CDR2 reads SASEGT. V was pared by 5 bases and J by 4 bases, with 2 bases of the junction left unmatched. The CDR3 sequence is 14 residues long. The CDR3 DNA is TGTGCCAGCAGTCTAGCGGGAGGAGCAGATACGCAGTATTTT. It yields the protein CASSLAGGADTQYF.

This chain uses TRBV2 with TRBJ2-1, with 7 bases aligning to TRBD2. Losses at the gene ends were 0 bases for V and 4 bases for J; bases not matched to a gene: 6. CDR1 and CDR2 from the germline V gene are SNHLY and FYNNEI. CDR3 length equals 16 residues. For the CDR3, the DNA is TGTGCCAGCAGTGAAGCTATGCAGGGAGGGTACAATGAGCAGTTCTTC. Its protein is CASSEAMQGGYNEQFF.

The chain employs TRBV27 and TRBJ2-5, with 7 positions matching TRBD2. V shed 4 bases, J shed 3 bases, and the junction held 8 bases outside the gene matches. Germline V gene data show CDR1 as MNHEY and CDR2 as SMNVEV (reference sequence). CDR3 size: 15 residues. CDR3 in amino acids: CASSWDGLGEETQYF. As DNA, the CDR3 is TGTGCCAGCAGTTGGGACGGACTAGGGGAAGAGACCCAGTACTTC.

This chain joins TRBV6-5 and TRBJ1-4; D remains ambiguous. The CDR3 has 15 residues. Germline V gene lookup returns CDR1 MNHEY and CDR2 SVGAGI. The germline V and J ends were trimmed by 3 bases and 2 bases, with 10 bases remaining between them. The chain's CDR3 is CASSYGSGTNEKLFF. The CDR3 DNA reads as TGTGCCAGCAGTTATGGGAGCGGGACTAATGAAAAACTGTTTTTT.

The rearrangement joins TRBV7-3 to TRBJ2-5, with TRBD2 matching over 14 bases. Per the germline V gene, CDR1 is SGHTA and CDR2 is FQGTGA. V shed 5 bases, J shed 4 bases, and the junction held 3 bases outside the gene matches. The CDR3 totals 15 residues. For the CDR3, the DNA is TGTGCCAGCAGCGTGACTAGCGGGAGGGTAGAGACCCAGTACTTC. Translation: CASSVTSGRVETQYF.

The rearrangement joins TRBV11-1 to TRBJ1-2; tentative D call: TRBD1 (5 bases). Germline CDR1 and CDR2: SGHAT and FQDESV (reference sequence). The CDR3 spans 13 residues. V lost 5 bases to trimming and J lost 1 base, with 8 bases between them. The CDR3 region is CASSVDSNYGYTF. The CDR3 region has the DNA TGTGCCAGCAGCGTAGACAGTAACTATGGCTACACCTTC.

The chain recombines TRBV6-6 with TRBJ2-7, with 9 bases that match TRBD1. CDR1 is MNHNY and CDR2 is SVGAGI in the germline V gene (reference sequence). The CDR3 runs 15 residues. V dropped 2 bases and J dropped 4; count of bases not matched to a gene: 6. The CDR3 coding sequence is TGTGCCAGCAGTTACCTTGGACAGGGGACATACGAGCAGTACTTC. It specifies CASSYLGQGTYEQYF.

The count of this clone is one. V is TRBV27 and J is TRBJ2-7; 8 bases are shared with TRBD1. Germline-derived CDR1 and CDR2 are MNHEY and SMNVEV (reference sequence). The trim removed 5 bases at V and 2 bases at J, leaving 17 bases unmatched. CDR3 length: 18 residues. This chain's CDR3 is CASSLPKPGQDIAYEQYF. For the CDR3, the DNA is TGTGCCAGCAGTCTACCAAAGCCGGGACAGGATATAGCCTACGAGCAGTACTTC.

The V gene is TRBV2, the J gene TRBJ1-2, with D possibly TRBD1 on 6 matching bases. The V gene's germline CDR1 is SNHLY and CDR2 FYNNEI. The CDR3 runs to 11 residues. Trimming removed 6 bases at V and 8 bases at J, with 10 bases between. In DNA form, the CDR3 reads TGTGCCAGCAGACTGACAGGCGGCTACACCTTC. Translating gives CASRLTGGYTF.

This rearrangement joins TRBV7-8 to TRBJ2-7; 9 bases are shared with TRBD2. V shed 5 bases, J shed 3 bases, and the junction held 5 bases outside the gene matches. The germline V gene encodes CDR1 SGHVS and CDR2 FQNEAQ. CDR3 size: 14 residues. The CDR3 DNA reads TGTGCCAGCAGCCCGAGAGCGGGAGGCTACGAGCAGTACTTC. Residues: CASSPRAGGYEQYF.

The chain couples TRBV29-1 to TRBJ2-3; D remains ambiguous. Germline values: CDR1 SQVTM, CDR2 ANQGSEA. V lost 7 bases, J lost 5 bases, and 13 bases lay in between. This CDR3 has 12 amino acids. The CDR3 DNA reads as TGCAGCGGGAAAGCGCGGAAAGATACGCAGTATTTT. Encoded protein: CSGKARKDTQYF.

CDR3 DNA: TGTGCCAGCAGCTTGGCCCGAAGACTAGCGGGAGGTCCTGGGGCCAACGTCCTGACTTTC. As protein: CASSLARRLAGGPGANVLTF. The chain carries TRBV5-5 and TRBJ2-6, with TRBD2 matching 13 bases. Per germline, CDR1 SGHKS and CDR2 YYEKEE (reference sequence). The CDR3 sequence is 20 residues long. J was trimmed by 2 bases and V by 0 bases; bases with no gene match: 8.

The chain has TRBV2 and TRBJ1-1, with D tentatively TRBD1 (5 bases). The germline gives CDR1 SNHLY, CDR2 FYNNEI. Trimming took 8 bases from V and 4 from J, leaving 11 bases between them. This CDR3 region has 12 residues. CDR3 nucleotides: TGTGCCAGCCTCGGAGGGACCACTGAAGCTTTCTTT. Amino acid sequence: CASLGGTTEAFF.

The rearrangement links TRBV18 to TRBJ2-1, with 8 bases aligning to TRBD2. Germline trimming cut 2 bases from V and 0 bases from J; bases unmatched to any gene: 6. This CDR3 spans 17 amino acids. CDR1 KGHSH and CDR2 LQKENI come from the germline V gene. The CDR3 coding sequence is TGTGCCAGCTCACCAAGCATCGCGGGAGGCTCCTACAATGAGCAGTTCTTC. Its translation is CASSPSIAGGSYNEQFF.

The V call is TRBV19, the J call TRBJ1-4; 7 bases line up with TRBD1. Per the germline V gene, CDR1 is LNHDA and CDR2 is SQIVND (reference sequence). V shed 7 bases and J 3 bases; nucleotides not matched to a gene: 11. The CDR3 runs to 16 residues. CDR3 amino acids: CASTTGYDRANEKLFF. The CDR3 nucleotides read TGTGCCAGTACTACGGGGTATGACAGGGCTAATGAAAAACTGTTTTTT.

The chain couples TRBV19 to TRBJ1-2; possibly TRBD1 for D (5 bases). Trimming left V 4 bases short and J 4 bases short, with 16 bases between. The CDR3 is made up of 15 amino acids. Germline CDR1 and CDR2: LNHDA and SQIVND (reference sequence). The CDR3 bases are TGTGCCAGTAGTAACAGGACGCGAAGATCCTATGGCTACACCTTC. This translates into CASSNRTRRSYGYTF. The full variable domain, in which reference TRBV19 and TRBJ1-2 provide the parts outside the CDR3, is DGGITQSPKYLFRKEGQNVTLSCEQNLNHDAMYWYRQDPGQGLRLIYYSQIVNDFQKGDIAEGYSVSREKKESFPLTVTSAQKNPTAFYLCASSNRTRRSYGYTFGSGTRLTVV.

The CDR3: CSVDGGTGGIYTF. The CDR3 nucleotides read TGCAGCGTTGACGGAGGGACAGGGGGCATCTACACCTTC. The V gene is TRBV29-1, the J gene TRBJ1-2; TRBD1 matches 12 bases. Germline CDR1 is SQVTM and CDR2 is ANQGSEA. V shed 3 bases and J 10 bases; nucleotides not matched to a gene: 6. This CDR3 spans 13 amino acids.

V is TRBV30 and J is TRBJ2-2; TRBD2 matches 8 bases. Germline CDR1 GTSNPN, CDR2 SVGIG (reference sequence). With V trimmed by 3 bases and J by 2 bases, 8 bases remained unmatched. The CDR3 is 16 amino acids. CDR3 DNA: TGTGCCTGGAGGCTCCGGACTAGCACTAACACCGGGGAGCTGTTTTTT. Amino acid sequence: CAWRLRTSTNTGELFF.